These 2 T cell receptor beta chains were all obtained from the same sample, sequenced in a study of T cell repertoires in cytomegalovirus infection. In TCRdb, the reads were re-called with MiXCR into one record per CDR3 protein. The sample includes a few hundred thousand distinct CDR3 sequences, 9.1% of them seen just once. The sequenced sample consisted of PBMCs. The receptors were gathered from a human donor in good health (CMV status not recorded). Some clones in this sample may be carry-over from other donors' samples.

The chain carries TRBV6-5 and TRBJ2-1; 12 bases are shared with TRBD2. Losses at the gene ends were 0 bases for V and 7 bases for J; bases not matched to a gene: 1. This CDR3 spans 15 amino acids. Germline CDR1 and CDR2: MNHEY and SVGAGI. The CDR3 DNA reads TGTGCCAGCAGTTACTCGACTAGCGGGAGTAATGAGCAGTTCTTC. Protein: CASSYSTSGSNEQFF.

This clonotype showed up many times. The V call is TRBV5-1, the J call TRBJ1-1; a weak D match, TRBD1 (6 bases). The CDR3 is 13 amino acids. Germline V gives CDR1 SGHRS, CDR2 YFSETQ. Trimming took 4 bases from V and 2 from J, leaving 9 bases between them. CDR3 in amino acids: CASSRGSNTEAFF. Here the CDR3 DNA reads TGCGCCAGCAGCAGGGGGAGCAACACTGAAGCTTTCTTT.